Listed here is a single T cell receptor beta chain. Antigen unknown. This sample stems from a study of cytomegalovirus exposure and HLA in healthy donors. Study-level findings and limits: The classifier, whose performance was assessed in both the original and validation cohorts, reportedly diagnosed cytomegalovirus status with high specificity and sensitivity. Relative to the approximately 700-donor mean, N-insertions were reportedly fewer in an Asian-associated ancestry cluster in a later analysis. Prior analysis indicated that the majority of TCR beta V segments exhibited productivity approximately 87% or approximately 30% of the time.

The study ran its PCR with 60 Vbeta and 13 Jbeta primers. This table comes from immunoSEQ multiplex PCR, and its TCRdb copy is limited to in-frame clones, with some not included. The profile shows around 190,000 clones, 70% to 80% of them singletons. The TCR sequence derives from a woman aged 50 to 60 in good health and CMV-seronegative. The material sequenced was PBMCs.

Written as DNA, the CDR3 is TGTGCCAGCAGTCCCGCTATTTCACCCCTCCACTTT. Protein product: CASSPAISPLHF. The chain joins TRBV2 to TRBJ1-6; D remains unclear. Germline assignment: CDR1 SNHLY and CDR2 FYNNEI. There are 12 residues in the CDR3. V was trimmed by 5 bases and J by 9 bases, leaving 8 bases between them.